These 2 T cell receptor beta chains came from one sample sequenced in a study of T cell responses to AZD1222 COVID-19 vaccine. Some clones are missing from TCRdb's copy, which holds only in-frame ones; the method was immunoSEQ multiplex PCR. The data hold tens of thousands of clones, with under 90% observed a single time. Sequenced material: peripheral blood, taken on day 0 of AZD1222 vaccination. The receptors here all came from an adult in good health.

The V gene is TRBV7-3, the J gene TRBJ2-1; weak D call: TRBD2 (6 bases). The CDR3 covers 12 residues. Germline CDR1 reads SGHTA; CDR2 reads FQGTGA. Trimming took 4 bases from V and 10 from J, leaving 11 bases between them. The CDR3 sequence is CASSSGLTEQFF. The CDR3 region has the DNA TGTGCCAGCAGCTCCGGACTAACGGAGCAGTTCTTC. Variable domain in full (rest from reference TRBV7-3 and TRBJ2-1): GAGVSQTPSNKVTEKGKYVELRCDPISGHTALYWYRQSLGQGPEFLIYFQGTGAADDSGLPNDRFFAVRPEGSVSTLKIQRTERGDSAVYLCASSSGLTEQFFGPGTRLTVL.

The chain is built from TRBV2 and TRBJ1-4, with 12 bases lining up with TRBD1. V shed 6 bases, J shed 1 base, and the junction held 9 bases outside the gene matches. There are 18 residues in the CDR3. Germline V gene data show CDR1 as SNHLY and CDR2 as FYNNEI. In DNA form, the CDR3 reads TGTGCCAGCAGGGATAGACGGGACAGGGGGCTAACTAATGAAAAACTGTTTTTT. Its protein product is CASRDRRDRGLTNEKLFF. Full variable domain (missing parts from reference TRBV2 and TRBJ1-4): EPEVTQTPSHQVTQMGQEVILRCVPISNHLYFYWYRQILGQKVEFLVSFYNNEISEKSEIFDDQFSVERPDGSNFTLKIRSTKLEDSAMYFCASRDRRDRGLTNEKLFFGSGTQLSVL.